Sequencing of this TCR beta chain was carried out in a study of sequential checkpoint blockade in melanoma. The CDR3 covers 16 residues. CDR1 is SEHNR and CDR2 is FQNEAQ in the germline V gene (reference sequence). The J segment lost 3 bases and the V segment lost 4 bases, leaving 12 bases of the junction unmatched. This sample's treatment: randomized to nivolumab then ipilimumab (arm A) or the reverse (arm B). This clone has just a few counts. TCRdb's table, derived via immunoSEQ multiplex PCR, lists solely in-frame clones and lacks some. The sample holds some 9,300 clones; 75% are singletons and the top ten take 9% to 13%.

The chain has TRBV7-9 and TRBJ2-7; 7 nucleotides agree with TRBD1. The material was CD8+ T cells sorted from blood (inferred from file names), obtained from a patient given nivolumab and ipilimumab in sequence. The source is a human donor with melanoma. The CDR3 loop reads CASSSQSGTDLYEQYF. The DNA of the CDR3 is TGTGCCAGCAGCTCTCAATCCGGGACAGACCTCTACGAGCAGTACTTC. Complete variable domain (other parts from reference TRBV7-9 and TRBJ2-7): DTGVSQNPRHKITKRGQNVTFRCDPISEHNRLYWYRQTLGQGPEFLTYFQNEAQLEKSRLLSDRFSAERPKGSFSTLEIQRTEQGDSAMYLCASSSQSGTDLYEQYFGPGTRLTVT.